This T cell receptor (beta chain) was captured in a study of blood T cell repertoires in COVID-19. About the research overall: Donors in the United States, Italy and Spain gave samples during acute or convalescent COVID-19. Sources were T cells, B-cell-depleted T cells, or PBMCs; the material itself was cDNA or gDNA.

Germline loops: CDR1 MDHEN, CDR2 SYDVKM. CDR3 length equals 14 residues. Trimming shortened V by 2 bases and J by 6 bases, and 11 bases separated the two germline ends. In the authors' methods: Researchers report that nucleated cell counts were estimated from reference gene primer amplification. Clones were sequenced by immunoSEQ multiplex PCR, and TCRdb holds only the in-frame ones, with some missing. That table furnishes V, J and clone size, whereas the DNA furnished D and trimming. The repertoire holds around 260,000 clones, over 75% seen once, with about 14% in the top ten. The clonotype originates from a human donor in a cohort sampled during active COVID-19. The chain uses TRBV28 and TRBJ1-5, with D maybe TRBD1 (6 bases). The sample was peripheral blood. The CDR3 bases are TGTGCCAGCAGTTTAGGGCAGGGGAGTCAGCCCCAGCATTTT. It is translated as CASSLGQGSQPQHF.